Presented here are 32 T cell receptor beta chains from one specimen sequenced in a study of blood T cell repertoires in COVID-19. Using immunoSEQ multiplex PCR, the repertoire was profiled, and TCRdb retains in-frame clones only, with some absent. The data contain around 340,000 clones, around four fifths of them singletons. Sequencing input: peripheral blood. These receptor sequences come from a man younger than 40 with active or convalescent COVID-19.

This clone has just a few counts. The rearrangement links TRBV5-1 to TRBJ2-7; 8 nucleotides agree with TRBD1. The CDR3 spans 15 residues. The trim removed 4 bases at V and 2 bases at J, leaving 8 bases unmatched. Germline-derived CDR1 and CDR2 are SGHRS and YFSETQ. DNA for the CDR3: TGCGCCAGCAGCCCCCGGGACAGGCGACCCTACGAGCAGTACTTC. Translation gives CASSPRDRRPYEQYF.

The J gene is TRBJ1-6, the V gene TRBV27; 7 positions match TRBD1. This CDR3 comprises 14 residues. Germline-derived CDR1 and CDR2 are MNHEY and SMNVEV (reference sequence). Trimming removed 5 bases from V and 10 bases from J; junction bases left unmatched: 8. In DNA form, the CDR3 reads TGTGCCAGCAGTAATACAGGGGTAGGATCACCCCTCCACTTT. Protein: CASSNTGVGSPLHF.

V and J are TRBV4-1 and TRBJ1-4, with D hard to call. From germline, CDR1 is MGHRA and CDR2 YSYEKL. V lost 0 bases, J lost 7 bases, and 9 bases lay in between. The CDR3 has 14 amino acids. The CDR3 spells CASSQEQRFEKLFF. The CDR3 DNA is TGCGCCAGCAGCCAAGAGCAGAGGTTTGAAAAACTGTTTTTT.

This rearrangement joins TRBV7-9 to TRBJ1-4; D not certain. CDR1 is SEHNR, CDR2 FQNEAQ, per germline (reference sequence). Trimming stripped 1 base from V and 0 bases from J, with 6 bases between. The CDR3 loop spans 15 amino acids. CDR3 nucleotide sequence: TGTGCCAGCAGCTTAGGGAGTACAACTAATGAAAAACTGTTTTTT. It translates to CASSLGSTTNEKLFF.

This sequence joins TRBV29-1 and TRBJ2-1, with 12 bases matching TRBD1. The CDR3 consists of 15 residues. Per germline, CDR1 SQVTM and CDR2 ANQGSEA. The J segment lost 6 bases and the V segment lost 5 bases, leaving 8 bases of the junction unmatched. CDR3: CSVSGTGGSRNEQFF. CDR3 in DNA: TGCAGCGTTTCCGGGACAGGGGGCTCCCGCAATGAGCAGTTCTTC.

This chain links TRBV5-5 with TRBJ2-1, with TRBD1 identical over 9 bases. CDR1 is SGHKS and CDR2 is YYEKEE in the germline V gene (reference sequence). With V trimmed by 4 bases and J by 4 bases, 6 bases remained unmatched. This CDR3 region has 15 residues. CDR3 region: CASSRDRAQYNEQFF. CDR3 DNA sequence: TGTGCCAGCAGCCGGGACAGGGCCCAATACAATGAGCAGTTCTTC.

V is TRBV7-9 and J is TRBJ1-1, with 7 positions matching TRBD1. This CDR3 has 14 residues. Trimming removed 3 bases from V and 5 bases from J; junction bases left unmatched: 6. The germline V gene has CDR1 SEHNR and CDR2 FQNEAQ (reference sequence). The CDR3 DNA is TGTGCCAGCAGCTTCAGTGAGGGGGCGACTGAAGCTTTCTTT. It specifies CASSFSEGATEAFF.

This chain links TRBV11-2 with TRBJ1-3; D remains ambiguous. The CDR3 length is 14 residues. Germline V gene data show CDR1 as SGHAT and CDR2 as FQNNGV. The V and J ends lost 5 bases and 2 bases respectively, with 10 bases between them. The CDR3 nucleotides are TGTGCCAGCAGCCGGAGAGGGACTGGAAACACCATATATTTT. Translation: CASSRRGTGNTIYF.

The CDR3 sequence is CAISLDSRDEQFF. The CDR3 region has the DNA TGTGCCATCAGTTTGGACAGCCGGGATGAGCAGTTCTTC. The J gene is TRBJ2-1, the V gene TRBV10-3, with a weak D call TRBD1 (6 bases). This CDR3 has 13 amino acids. V shed 5 bases and J shed 8 bases, with 13 bases lying between them. Germline CDR1 reads ENHRY; CDR2 reads SYGVKD.

This clone was found once. V usage is TRBV19 and J usage is TRBJ2-7, with D possibly matching TRBD2 (6 bases). The CDR3 has 12 amino acids. Trimming took off 4 bases at V and 6 bases at J, with 10 bases between the two ends. Germline V gives CDR1 LNHDA, CDR2 SQIVND (reference sequence). The CDR3 region has the DNA TGTGCCAGTAGTAATGGCGGGGCCGAGCAGTACTTC. Amino acid sequence: CASSNGGAEQYF.

This clone came up once. This chain connects TRBV7-9 to TRBJ2-1; no firm D call. CDR3 length: 11 amino acids. Germline assignment: CDR1 SEHNR and CDR2 FQNEAQ (reference sequence). V lost 6 bases and J lost 10, with 10 bases in between. The CDR3 is CASSERWEQFF. The CDR3 DNA reads as TGTGCCAGCAGTGAGAGGTGGGAGCAGTTCTTC.

The CDR3 region is CASSGVTEQLQDTQYF. CDR3 bases: TGTGCCAGCAGCGGCGTGACGGAACAGTTGCAAGATACGCAGTATTTT. The chain employs TRBV28 and TRBJ2-3; D remains ambiguous. The CDR3 runs 16 residues. Trimming cost V 6 bases and J 5 bases, with 21 bases left between them. Germline CDR1 is MDHEN and CDR2 is SYDVKM.

Turning to this clone: At the DNA level, this CDR3 is encoded by other sequences in the same sample as well. The V and J genes are TRBV5-1 and TRBJ2-3; 8 bases are a match to TRBD2. Germline loops: CDR1 SGHRS, CDR2 YFSETQ. This CDR3 has 15 residues. The J segment lost 0 bases and the V segment lost 2 bases, leaving 2 bases of the junction unmatched. CDR3 region: CASSLAGVSTDTQYF. The CDR3 DNA reads TGCGCCAGCAGCTTAGCGGGGGTTAGCACAGATACGCAGTATTTT.

V gene TRBV28 combines with J gene TRBJ1-5, with D tentatively TRBD1 (6 bases). V was trimmed by 1 base and J by 6 bases, leaving 10 bases between them. In germline, CDR1 is MDHEN, CDR2 SYDVKM. This CDR3 region has 14 residues. This CDR3 is CASSLYRAGQPQHF. The CDR3 region has the DNA TGTGCCAGCAGTTTATACAGGGCGGGTCAGCCCCAGCATTTT.

The chain couples TRBV4-3 to TRBJ2-1, with D perhaps matching TRBD2 (6 bases). The germline V gene has CDR1 LGHNA and CDR2 YSLEER. The CDR3 has 16 amino acids. V shed 3 bases and J shed 0 bases, with 12 bases lying between them. The CDR3 is CASSQGMGGSYNEQFF. CDR3 DNA sequence: TGCGCCAGCAGCCAGGGCATGGGGGGCTCCTACAATGAGCAGTTCTTC.

In this sample, this clone turned up once. This chain links TRBV11-2 with TRBJ1-1; 9 nucleotides align to TRBD1. Germline V lookup: CDR1 SGHAT, CDR2 FQNNGV. Losses at the gene ends were 4 bases for V and 6 bases for J; bases not matched to a gene: 9. The CDR3 contains 15 residues. The CDR3 nucleotides are TGTGCCAGCAGCTCCTTTGACAGGGGGGAGTCTGAAGCTTTCTTT. Translated: CASSSFDRGESEAFF. Filled out from reference TRBV11-2 and TRBJ1-1, the complete variable domain reads EAGVAQSPRYKIIEKRQSVAFWCNPISGHATLYWYQQILGQGPKLLIQFQNNGVVDDSQLPKDRFSAERLKGVDSTLKIQPAKLEDSAVYLCASSSFDRGESEAFFGQGTRLTVV.

The chain carries TRBV11-2 and TRBJ1-6; 7 bases are shared with TRBD1. The trim removed 2 bases at V and 10 bases at J, leaving 8 bases unmatched. This CDR3 has 15 amino acids. Germline V gives CDR1 SGHAT, CDR2 FQNNGV. This chain's CDR3 is CASSLLGQGDSPLHF. The CDR3 nucleotides read TGTGCCAGCAGCTTACTTGGGCAGGGGGACTCACCCCTCCACTTT. The whole variable domain, filled in from reference TRBV11-2 and TRBJ1-6, reads EAGVAQSPRYKIIEKRQSVAFWCNPISGHATLYWYQQILGQGPKLLIQFQNNGVVDDSQLPKDRFSAERLKGVDSTLKIQPAKLEDSAVYLCASSLLGQGDSPLHFGNGTRLTVT.

This chain joins TRBV5-6 and TRBJ1-1, with no clear D. This CDR3 contains 14 residues. V shed 2 bases and J shed 3 bases, with 11 bases lying between them. Germline V gene data show CDR1 as SGHDT and CDR2 as YYEEEE. The chain's CDR3 is CASSFPISDTEAFF. DNA of the CDR3: TGTGCCAGCAGCTTCCCTATCAGCGACACTGAAGCTTTCTTT.

This chain connects TRBV4-1 to TRBJ2-3; 8 nucleotides match TRBD2. Losses at the gene ends were 1 base for V and 11 bases for J; bases not matched to a gene: 5. Per the germline V gene, CDR1 is MGHRA and CDR2 is YSYEKL. The CDR3 length is 13 residues. This CDR3 is CASSQVGSGGQYF. Written as DNA, the CDR3 is TGCGCCAGCAGCCAAGTCGGGAGCGGGGGGCAGTATTTT.

The V and J genes are TRBV6-5 and TRBJ2-5, with D tentatively TRBD1 (6 bases). V was pared by 6 bases and J by 3 bases, with 17 bases between. The CDR3 spans 15 residues. Germline loops: CDR1 MNHEY, CDR2 SVGAGI. This CDR3 reads CASSRGQPREETQYF. CDR3 DNA sequence: TGTGCCAGCAGCCGCGGACAGCCTAGGGAAGAGACCCAGTACTTC.

V usage is TRBV19 and J usage is TRBJ1-1; 7 positions match TRBD1. There are 15 residues in the CDR3. Trimming at V came to 5 bases and at J to 4 bases, leaving 10 bases not matched to a gene. CDR1 and CDR2 (germline): LNHDA, SQIVND (reference sequence). The CDR3 region is CASSLKQGTPTEAFF. The CDR3, as DNA: TGTGCCAGTAGTCTAAAACAGGGGACGCCCACTGAAGCTTTCTTT.

The chain is built from TRBV2 and TRBJ1-5, with 7 bases identical to TRBD1. CDR1 and CDR2 from the germline V gene are SNHLY and FYNNEI. The trim removed 1 base at V and 8 bases at J, leaving 5 bases unmatched. CDR3 size: 14 residues. CDR3 protein: CASSEVGGGEPQHF. CDR3 DNA sequence: TGTGCCAGCAGTGAAGTAGGGGGCGGGGAGCCCCAGCATTTT.

V gene TRBV18 combines with J gene TRBJ2-1; 11 bases match TRBD2. Germline V gene data show CDR1 as KGHSH and CDR2 as LQKENI. CDR3 length: 15 residues. Trimming at V came to 5 bases and at J to 4 bases, leaving 4 bases not matched to a gene. The CDR3 sequence: CASSARLAGYNEQFF. The CDR3 region has the DNA TGTGCCAGCTCAGCCCGACTAGCGGGGTACAATGAGCAGTTCTTC. Supplemented by reference TRBV18 and TRBJ2-1, the full variable domain reads NAGVMQNPRHLVRRRGQEARLRCSPMKGHSHVYWYRQLPEEGLKFMVYLQKENIIDESGMPKERFSAEFPKEGPSILRIQQVVRGDSAAYFCASSARLAGYNEQFFGPGTRLTVL.

V usage is TRBV5-6 and J usage is TRBJ2-7; 9 bases are a match to TRBD1. The CDR3 is 15 residues long. V was pared by 3 bases and J by 5 bases, with 9 bases of the junction left unmatched. CDR1 and CDR2 (germline): SGHDT, YYEEEE. The CDR3 coding sequence is TGTGCCAGCAGCTCGACCAAACAGGGGGCGGACGAGCAGTACTTC. Translating gives CASSSTKQGADEQYF.

The chain joins TRBV12-2 to TRBJ1-5. TRBV12-2 is a listed pseudogene. CDR3 size: 14 residues. This CDR3 is CASRLERPDQPQHF. The CDR3 DNA is TGTGCAAGTCGCTTAGAGCGTCCCGATCAGCCCCAGCATTTT.

This clone appeared a few times. V usage is TRBV27 and J usage is TRBJ1-3; no reliable D call. Trimming pared 5 bases from V and 7 bases from J, leaving 6 bases between. The CDR3 has 11 amino acids. Germline V gene sequence: CDR1 MNHEY, CDR2 SMNVEV (reference sequence). The CDR3 here is CASSAVNTIYF. DNA of the CDR3: TGTGCCAGCAGTGCGGTCAACACCATATATTTT.

This clone was seen a handful of times. The V and J genes are TRBV18 and TRBJ2-3; the D gene is possibly TRBD2 (5 bases). The CDR3 loop spans 13 amino acids. V was clipped by 0 bases and J by 5 bases, with 6 bases between them. Germline V gene data show CDR1 as KGHSH and CDR2 as LQKENI. The chain's CDR3 is CASSPPAGDTQYF. CDR3 nucleotide sequence: TGTGCCAGCTCACCACCGGCGGGAGATACGCAGTATTTT.

The rearrangement links TRBV28 to TRBJ1-5; D might be TRBD1 (6 bases). Germline assignment: CDR1 MDHEN and CDR2 SYDVKM. V gave up 3 bases and J gave up 5 bases, with 11 bases separating them. This CDR3 spans 14 amino acids. CDR3: CASSFWGQDQPQHF. CDR3 sequence (DNA): TGTGCCAGCAGTTTTTGGGGGCAGGATCAGCCCCAGCATTTT.

The chain couples TRBV6-2 or TRBV6-3 to TRBJ2-7, with D perhaps TRBD2 (7 bases). V gave up 5 bases and J gave up 6 bases, with 14 bases separating them. There are 13 residues in the CDR3. Looked up from germline, CDR1 is MNHEY and CDR2 is SVGEGT. CDR3 protein: CASSREGGVEQYF. The CDR3, as DNA: TGTGCCAGCAGTCGCGAAGGGGGGGTCGAGCAGTACTTC.

This rearrangement joins TRBV6-5 to TRBJ2-7; 8 bases align to TRBD2. With V trimmed by 6 bases and J by 2 bases, 3 bases remained unmatched. The CDR3 runs 13 residues. The germline CDR1 and CDR2 sequences are MNHEY and SVGAGI. The CDR3 loop reads CASRLAGPYEQYF. CDR3 in DNA: TGTGCCAGCAGGTTAGCGGGGCCCTACGAGCAGTACTTC.

V and J are TRBV7-9 and TRBJ2-7, with D tentatively TRBD1 (5 bases). V lost 0 bases and J 3 bases, leaving 9 bases between the germline ends. The CDR3 is made up of 14 amino acids. Looked up from germline, CDR1 is SEHNR and CDR2 is FQNEAQ (reference sequence). The CDR3 region is CASSLAGPNYEQYF. In DNA form, the CDR3 reads TGTGCCAGCAGCTTAGCGGGGCCGAACTACGAGCAGTACTTC.

The gene calls are TRBV4-1 and TRBJ1-2; TRBD1 is a possible D gene (5 bases). CDR3 size: 16 residues. V lost 1 base and J lost 5, with 17 bases in between. Germline values: CDR1 MGHRA, CDR2 YSYEKL. CDR3: CASSQAQQVFSYGYTF. The CDR3 DNA reads as TGCGCCAGCAGCCAAGCACAACAGGTGTTCTCTTATGGCTACACCTTC.